This TCR beta chain was sequenced during a study of cytomegalovirus exposure and HLA in healthy donors. Study-level points and caveats: TCR beta V segments were, for the most part, productive about 87% or about 30% of the time in an earlier analysis.

The CDR3 spans 13 residues. Germline CDR1 and CDR2: SGHRS and YFSETQ. Trimming stripped 1 base from V and 4 bases from J, with 8 bases between. PCR employed 60 Vbeta and 13 Jbeta primers. The repertoire was sequenced with immunoSEQ multiplex PCR; TCRdb's copy has only in-frame clones and lacks some. This specimen shows around 50,000 clones; the ten leading clones hold 2% to 2.5%. A remark on this clone: What it recognizes is unknown. Other DNA variants within this sample encode the same CDR3.

Input material: PBMCs. This chain links TRBV5-1 with TRBJ1-2; D call uncertain. The receptor was derived from a middle-aged woman in good health and CMV-seronegative. The CDR3 DNA reads as TGCGCCAGCAGCTTGAGCGGGATCTATGGCTACACCTTC. This sequence encodes CASSLSGIYGYTF.